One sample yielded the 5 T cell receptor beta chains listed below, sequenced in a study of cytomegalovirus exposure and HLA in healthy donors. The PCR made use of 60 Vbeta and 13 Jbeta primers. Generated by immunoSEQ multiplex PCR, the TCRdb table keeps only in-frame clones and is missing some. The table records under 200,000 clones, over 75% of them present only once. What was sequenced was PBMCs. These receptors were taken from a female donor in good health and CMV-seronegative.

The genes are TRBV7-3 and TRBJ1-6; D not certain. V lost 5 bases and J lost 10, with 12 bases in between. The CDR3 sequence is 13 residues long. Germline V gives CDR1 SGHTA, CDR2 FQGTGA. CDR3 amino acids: CASSLEFGSPLHF. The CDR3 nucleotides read TGTGCCAGCAGCCTAGAGTTTGGCTCACCCCTCCACTTT.

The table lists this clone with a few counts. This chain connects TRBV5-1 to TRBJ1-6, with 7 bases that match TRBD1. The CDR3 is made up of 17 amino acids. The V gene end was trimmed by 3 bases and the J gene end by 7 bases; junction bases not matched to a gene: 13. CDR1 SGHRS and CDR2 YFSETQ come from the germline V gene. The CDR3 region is CASSSTSGGLRNSPLHF. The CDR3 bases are TGCGCCAGCAGCTCCACCTCAGGGGGTTTAAGGAATTCACCCCTCCACTTT.

The CDR3 here is CSVERDSNYGYTF. The CDR3 DNA sequence: TGCAGCGTTGAAAGAGACTCCAACTATGGCTACACCTTC. V gene TRBV29-1 combines with J gene TRBJ1-2; no clear D. Germline V gene sequence: CDR1 SQVTM, CDR2 ANQGSEA. Trimming took off 2 bases at V and 2 bases at J, with 9 bases between the two ends. The CDR3 is made up of 13 amino acids. The full variable domain, its missing parts supplied by reference TRBV29-1 and TRBJ1-2, is SAVISQKPSRDICQRGTSLTIQCQVDSQVTMMFWYRQQPGQSLTLIATANQGSEATYESGFVIDKFPISRPNLTFSTLTVSNMSPEDSSIYLCSVERDSNYGYTFGSGTRLTVV.

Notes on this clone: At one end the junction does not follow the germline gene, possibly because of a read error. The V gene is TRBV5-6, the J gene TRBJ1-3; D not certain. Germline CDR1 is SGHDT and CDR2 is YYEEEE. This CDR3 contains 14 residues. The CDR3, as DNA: TGTGCCAGCAGCTTGACTAGCTCTGGAAACGCCATATATTTT. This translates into CASSLTSSGNAIYF.

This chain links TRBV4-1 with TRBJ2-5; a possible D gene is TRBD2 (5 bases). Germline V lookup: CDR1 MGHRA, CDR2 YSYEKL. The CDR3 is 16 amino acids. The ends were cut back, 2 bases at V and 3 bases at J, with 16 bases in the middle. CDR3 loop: CASSQSRSASKETQYF. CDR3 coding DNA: TGCGCCAGCAGCCAATCTCGCTCGGCTAGCAAAGAGACCCAGTACTTC.